The rows below give T cell receptor beta chains drawn from one sample of a study of blood T cell repertoires in COVID-19. The assay was immunoSEQ multiplex PCR, and TCRdb's table has in-frame clones only and misses some. The table includes approximately 190,000 clones, about four fifths detected once. Sequencing was carried out using peripheral blood. These receptors all come from a woman between 40 and 55 years old with acute or convalescent COVID-19. Both conserved end residues are part of each CDR3. Each record gives: D gene, clone size, V gene, J gene, CDR3 DNA, CDR3 protein. A D gene is named only where the DNA matches it firmly. Part of the rows lack a size; the others show once, few, many or a class for expanded clones.

d_call: NA
clone_size: few
v_call: TRBV10-1
j_call: TRBJ1-1
cdr3_nt: TGCGCCAGCAGTCGGACAGAGAACACTGAAGCTTTCTTT
cdr3_aa: CASSRTENTEAFF

d_call: TRBD1
clone_size: few
v_call: TRBV28
j_call: TRBJ2-7
cdr3_nt: TGTGCCAGCAGTTTCTTGGACAGGGGTGACGAGCAGTACTTC
cdr3_aa: CASSFLDRGDEQYF

d_call: NA
clone_size: once
v_call: TRBV2
j_call: TRBJ2-7
cdr3_nt: TGTGCCAGCCGACAGGAAACCTACGAGCAGTACTTC
cdr3_aa: CASRQETYEQYF

d_call: NA
clone_size: NA
v_call: TRBV6-6
j_call: TRBJ2-7
cdr3_nt: TGTGCCAGCACCTACCATGGTCAAGCCTACGAGCAGTACTTC
cdr3_aa: CASTYHGQAYEQYF

d_call: NA
clone_size: NA
v_call: TRBV2
j_call: TRBJ1-1
cdr3_nt: TGTGCCAGCAGTGGGGGGGGACTTCGGAACACTGAAGCTTTCTTT
cdr3_aa: CASSGGGLRNTEAFF

d_call: NA
clone_size: NA
v_call: TRBV27
j_call: TRBJ2-7
cdr3_nt: TGTGCCAGCAGTTTAGACAGGACCTACGAGCAGTACTTC
cdr3_aa: CASSLDRTYEQYF

d_call: TRBD1
clone_size: NA
v_call: TRBV5-1
j_call: TRBJ2-6
cdr3_nt: TGCGCCAGCAGCCACGGAACGACAGGGTTTGGGGCCAACGTCCTGACTTTC
cdr3_aa: CASSHGTTGFGANVLTF

d_call: NA
clone_size: NA
v_call: TRBV30
j_call: TRBJ1-4
cdr3_nt: TGTGCCTGGAGCTTTCTCAAGCCTGAAAAACTGTTTTTT
cdr3_aa: CAWSFLKPEKLFF

d_call: TRBD1
clone_size: NA
v_call: TRBV10-3
j_call: TRBJ1-1
cdr3_nt: TGTGCCGCCGGGACAGGGGTAATCCCTGAAGCTTTCTTT
cdr3_aa: CAAGTGVIPEAFF

d_call: TRBD1
clone_size: NA
v_call: TRBV4-2
j_call: TRBJ1-1
cdr3_nt: TGTGCCAGCAGCCAAGCACAGGGGATGAACACTGAAGCTTTCTTT
cdr3_aa: CASSQAQGMNTEAFF

d_call: TRBD1
clone_size: NA
v_call: TRBV10-3
j_call: TRBJ1-1
cdr3_nt: TGTGCCATCAGTGACAGACCGGGACAGGGAATGAACACTGAAGCTTTCTTT
cdr3_aa: CAISDRPGQGMNTEAFF

d_call: TRBD1
clone_size: NA
v_call: TRBV19
j_call: TRBJ1-1
cdr3_nt: TGTGCCAGTAGTACCCGGACAGGTGCACTGCGCCATGAAGCTTTCTTT
cdr3_aa: CASSTRTGALRHEAFF

d_call: NA
clone_size: NA
v_call: TRBV27
j_call: TRBJ1-5
cdr3_nt: TGTGCCAGCAGTTTAGGGGGCGGTAATCAGCCCCAGCATTTT
cdr3_aa: CASSLGGGNQPQHF

d_call: NA
clone_size: NA
v_call: TRBV27
j_call: TRBJ2-5
cdr3_nt: TGTGCCAGCAGCCGTACTAGAGAGACCCAGTACTTC
cdr3_aa: CASSRTRETQYF

d_call: NA
clone_size: few
v_call: TRBV19
j_call: TRBJ1-6
cdr3_nt: TGTGCCAGTAGTCCACGACAGATGATACAAGGATCACCCCTCCACTTT
cdr3_aa: CASSPRQMIQGSPLHF

d_call: NA
clone_size: NA
v_call: TRBV2
j_call: TRBJ2-1
cdr3_nt: TGTGCCAGCAGTCCCCGGGCGGGGGCTTACAATGAGCAGTTCTTC
cdr3_aa: CASSPRAGAYNEQFF

d_call: NA
clone_size: NA
v_call: TRBV12-3/TRBV12-4
j_call: TRBJ2-5
cdr3_nt: TGTGCCAGCAGATTGGGTGGGGGGGAGACCCAGTACTTC
cdr3_aa: CASRLGGGETQYF

d_call: TRBD1
clone_size: NA
v_call: TRBV27
j_call: TRBJ2-7
cdr3_nt: TGTGCCAGCAGTGAATACCGGGACAGGGGGCGCGAGCAGTACTTC
cdr3_aa: CASSEYRDRGREQYF

d_call: TRBD1
clone_size: NA
v_call: TRBV3-1/TRBV3-2
j_call: TRBJ2-2
cdr3_nt: TGTGCCAGCAGCCGGGACAGAACCACTTCGAACACCGGGGAGCTGTTTTTT
cdr3_aa: CASSRDRTTSNTGELFF

d_call: TRBD2
clone_size: NA
v_call: TRBV4-2
j_call: TRBJ2-7
cdr3_nt: TGTGCCAGCAGCCAATTACTAGCGGGAGCCTACGAGCAGTACTTC
cdr3_aa: CASSQLLAGAYEQYF

d_call: NA
clone_size: NA
v_call: TRBV15
j_call: TRBJ1-4
cdr3_nt: TGTGCCACCAGCGGGGGGGCCGGGGCAACTAATGAAAAACTGTTTTTT
cdr3_aa: CATSGGAGATNEKLFF

d_call: TRBD1
clone_size: NA
v_call: TRBV27
j_call: TRBJ2-7
cdr3_nt: TGTGCCAGCAGGAATACAGGGGGCGGTTACGAGCAGTACTTC
cdr3_aa: CASRNTGGGYEQYF

d_call: NA
clone_size: NA
v_call: TRBV11-2
j_call: TRBJ2-1
cdr3_nt: TGTGCCAGCAGGGATCGAGGGGGGGCCTACAATGAGCAGTTCTTC
cdr3_aa: CASRDRGGAYNEQFF

d_call: NA
clone_size: NA
v_call: TRBV9
j_call: TRBJ2-7
cdr3_nt: TGTGCCAGCAGCGTAGGATACAGGCCGGAGGAGCAGTACTTC
cdr3_aa: CASSVGYRPEEQYF

d_call: TRBD1
clone_size: once
v_call: TRBV19
j_call: TRBJ1-6
cdr3_nt: TGTGCCAGTAGTACGGGACAGGGGGCGCGGAATTCACCCCTCCACTTT
cdr3_aa: CASSTGQGARNSPLHF

d_call: TRBD1
clone_size: NA
v_call: TRBV29-1
j_call: TRBJ2-7
cdr3_nt: TGCAGCGTTGAAGATCAGGCAGGGGGCGCGAAGCAGTACTTC
cdr3_aa: CSVEDQAGGAKQYF

d_call: NA
clone_size: once
v_call: TRBV2
j_call: TRBJ2-3
cdr3_nt: TGTGCCAGCAGAGACTACACAGATACGCAGTATTTT
cdr3_aa: CASRDYTDTQYF

d_call: TRBD1
clone_size: NA
v_call: TRBV7-9
j_call: TRBJ1-6
cdr3_nt: TGTGCCAGCACCCCGGGGACAGCTAATTCACCCCTCCACTTT
cdr3_aa: CASTPGTANSPLHF

d_call: TRBD1
clone_size: NA
v_call: TRBV19
j_call: TRBJ2-1
cdr3_nt: TGTGCCAGTAGTAGCGGACAGGGAAGGGGGGTGAAGCAGTTCTTC
cdr3_aa: CASSSGQGRGVKQFF

d_call: NA
clone_size: NA
v_call: TRBV2
j_call: TRBJ2-7
cdr3_nt: TGTGCCAGCAGTCTGACTGAGTACGAGCAGTACTTC
cdr3_aa: CASSLTEYEQYF

d_call: TRBD2
clone_size: NA
v_call: TRBV25-1
j_call: TRBJ2-1
cdr3_nt: TGTGCCAGCATGTACTCGGGCGGGGGGGGTAATGAGCAGTTCTTC
cdr3_aa: CASMYSGGGGNEQFF

d_call: TRBD1
clone_size: NA
v_call: TRBV10-3
j_call: TRBJ2-7
cdr3_nt: TGTGCCATCAGTGGGGTGTCGGGACAGGGACACAACGAGCAGTACTTC
cdr3_aa: CAISGVSGQGHNEQYF

d_call: NA
clone_size: once
v_call: TRBV28
j_call: TRBJ2-3
cdr3_nt: TGTGCCAGCCGGGGTAGGAGGGCAGATACGCAGTATTTT
cdr3_aa: CASRGRRADTQYF

d_call: NA
clone_size: NA
v_call: TRBV27
j_call: TRBJ1-2
cdr3_nt: TGTGCCAGCAGCACCGGGGGGTCAGACTATGGCTACACCTTC
cdr3_aa: CASSTGGSDYGYTF

d_call: TRBD1
clone_size: NA
v_call: TRBV7-2
j_call: TRBJ2-5
cdr3_nt: TGTGCCAGCAGCTTAGGCGGACAGGGAGGTGAGACCCAGTACTTC
cdr3_aa: CASSLGGQGGETQYF

d_call: NA
clone_size: NA
v_call: TRBV10-2
j_call: TRBJ1-1
cdr3_nt: TGCGCCAGCTCTAGGGGTTTTGACACTGAAGCTTTCTTT
cdr3_aa: CASSRGFDTEAFF

d_call: NA
clone_size: NA
v_call: TRBV25-1
j_call: TRBJ1-1
cdr3_nt: TGTGCCAGCACCCCGAACCTAGGGAGGGGAGAAGCTTTCTTT
cdr3_aa: CASTPNLGRGEAFF

d_call: NA
clone_size: NA
v_call: TRBV5-1
j_call: TRBJ1-6
cdr3_nt: TGCGCCAGCAGCTTGGTAGCGGGAGACCATTCACCCCTCCACTTT
cdr3_aa: CASSLVAGDHSPLHF

d_call: NA
clone_size: NA
v_call: TRBV7-8
j_call: TRBJ2-1
cdr3_nt: TGTGCCAGCACCGGTGGGGCTGAGCCGGTGGGCCCTCTCTCCTACAATGAGCAGTTCTTC
cdr3_aa: CASTGGAEPVGPLSYNEQFF

d_call: TRBD2
clone_size: few
v_call: TRBV28
j_call: TRBJ2-7
cdr3_nt: TGTGCCAGCAGTTTCCTGCGGGGGAGCTACGAGCAGTACTTC
cdr3_aa: CASSFLRGSYEQYF

d_call: TRBD1
clone_size: NA
v_call: TRBV5-4
j_call: TRBJ2-3
cdr3_nt: TGTGCCAGCAGCTCAAGACAGGGTACAGATACGCAGTATTTT
cdr3_aa: CASSSRQGTDTQYF

d_call: TRBD2
clone_size: NA
v_call: TRBV7-6
j_call: TRBJ2-5
cdr3_nt: TGTGCCAGCAGCTCATCTCCTAGCGGGAGAGAGACCCAGTACTTC
cdr3_aa: CASSSSPSGRETQYF

d_call: NA
clone_size: NA
v_call: TRBV2
j_call: TRBJ2-2
cdr3_nt: TGTGCCAGCAGCCAAACAGGGCTAACCGGTGGTGGGGAGCTGTTTTTT
cdr3_aa: CASSQTGLTGGGELFF

d_call: NA
clone_size: NA
v_call: TRBV7-9
j_call: TRBJ2-3
cdr3_nt: TGTGCCAGCAGCTTGGGGTACGGGAGCGTTGCAGATACGCAGTATTTT
cdr3_aa: CASSLGYGSVADTQYF

d_call: TRBD1
clone_size: few
v_call: TRBV7-9
j_call: TRBJ1-2
cdr3_nt: TGTGCCAGCAGCCTCACAGGGGCCCATGGCTACACCTTC
cdr3_aa: CASSLTGAHGYTF

d_call: NA
clone_size: NA
v_call: TRBV15
j_call: TRBJ1-2
cdr3_nt: TGTGCCACCAGCAGAGATCGCGGAGGGGACTATGGCTACACCTTC
cdr3_aa: CATSRDRGGDYGYTF

d_call: TRBD2
clone_size: NA
v_call: TRBV5-1
j_call: TRBJ2-3
cdr3_nt: TGCGCCAGCGGCCACCTAGCGGGGGAGACGACAGATACGCAGTATTTT
cdr3_aa: CASGHLAGETTDTQYF

d_call: NA
clone_size: NA
v_call: TRBV28
j_call: TRBJ1-1
cdr3_nt: TGTGCCAGCCGTATTGACTGGAACACTGAAGCTTTCTTT
cdr3_aa: CASRIDWNTEAFF

d_call: TRBD2
clone_size: NA
v_call: TRBV4-1
j_call: TRBJ2-7
cdr3_nt: TGCGCCAGCAGCCAAGCCCCCACTAGCGGGGGGTCTCCCTACGAGCAGTACTTC
cdr3_aa: CASSQAPTSGGSPYEQYF

d_call: TRBD1
clone_size: few
v_call: TRBV29-1
j_call: TRBJ2-1
cdr3_nt: TGCAGCGTTGCCCGGGACAGGGTGAGGGATGAGCAGTTCTTC
cdr3_aa: CSVARDRVRDEQFF

d_call: TRBD1
clone_size: NA
v_call: TRBV6-2/TRBV6-3
j_call: TRBJ2-7
cdr3_nt: TGTGCCAGCAGTAGGACAGGGTCCTACGAGCAGTACTTC
cdr3_aa: CASSRTGSYEQYF

d_call: TRBD1
clone_size: NA
v_call: TRBV19
j_call: TRBJ2-7
cdr3_nt: TGTGCCAGTAGTGGGACAGGGCAGACCTACGAGCAGTACTTC
cdr3_aa: CASSGTGQTYEQYF

d_call: TRBD1
clone_size: NA
v_call: TRBV28
j_call: TRBJ1-2
cdr3_nt: TGTGCCAGCAGTTTTCAGGGGGCAAGCTATGGCTACACCTTC
cdr3_aa: CASSFQGASYGYTF

d_call: TRBD1
clone_size: NA
v_call: TRBV5-1
j_call: TRBJ2-7
cdr3_nt: TGCGCCAGCAGCTTGTTCGATGTAGGACAGGGTTTCTACGAGCAGTACTTC
cdr3_aa: CASSLFDVGQGFYEQYF